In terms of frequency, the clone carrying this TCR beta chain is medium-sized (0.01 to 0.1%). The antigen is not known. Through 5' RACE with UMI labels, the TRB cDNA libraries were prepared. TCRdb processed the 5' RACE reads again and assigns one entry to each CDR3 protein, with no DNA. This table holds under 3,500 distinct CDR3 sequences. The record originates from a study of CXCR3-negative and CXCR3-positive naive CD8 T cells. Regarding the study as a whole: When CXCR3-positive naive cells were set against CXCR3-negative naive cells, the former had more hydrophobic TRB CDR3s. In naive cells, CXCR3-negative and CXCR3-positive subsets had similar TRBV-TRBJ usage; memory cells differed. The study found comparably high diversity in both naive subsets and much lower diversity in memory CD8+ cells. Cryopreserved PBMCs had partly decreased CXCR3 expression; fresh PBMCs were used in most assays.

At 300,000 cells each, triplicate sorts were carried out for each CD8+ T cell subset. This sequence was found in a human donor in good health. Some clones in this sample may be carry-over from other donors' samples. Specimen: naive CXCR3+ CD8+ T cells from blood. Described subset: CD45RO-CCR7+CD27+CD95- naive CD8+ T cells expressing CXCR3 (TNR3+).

CDR3 sequence reads: CASSEFFVASGVTDTQYF. The V call is TRBV2, the J call TRBJ2-3; no DNA is available, so the TRBD2 call from TCRdb remains unchecked. The germline gives CDR1 SNHLY, CDR2 FYNNEI. CDR3 length: 18 amino acids.